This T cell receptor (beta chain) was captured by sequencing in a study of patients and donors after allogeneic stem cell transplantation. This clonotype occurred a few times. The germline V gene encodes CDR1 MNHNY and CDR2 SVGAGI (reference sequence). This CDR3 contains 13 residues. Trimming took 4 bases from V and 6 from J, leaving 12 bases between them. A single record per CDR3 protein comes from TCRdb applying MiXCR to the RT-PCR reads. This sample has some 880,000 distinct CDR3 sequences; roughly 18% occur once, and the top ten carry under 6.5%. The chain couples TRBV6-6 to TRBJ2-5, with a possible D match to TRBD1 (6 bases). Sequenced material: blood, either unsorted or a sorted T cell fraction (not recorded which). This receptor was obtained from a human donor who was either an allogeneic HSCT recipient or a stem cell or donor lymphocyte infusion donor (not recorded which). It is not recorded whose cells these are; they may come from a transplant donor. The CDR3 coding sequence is TGTGCCAGCAGTTCGGGACATCCCCAGACCCAGTACTTC. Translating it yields CASSSGHPQTQYF.